Listed below are T cell receptor beta chains from one sample, sequenced in a study of vaccination effects on CD4 cells after COVID-19. TCRdb keeps only in-frame clones here, not all; method: immunoSEQ multiplex PCR. The table records approximately 76,000 clones, about 78% of them present only once. These receptors' antigens are unknown. This sample comprised CD4+ T cells from PBMCs cultured with SARS-CoV-2 spike peptides, obtained before COVID-19 vaccination. These receptor sequences come from a human donor who received a COVID-19 vaccine. CDR3s include the opening cysteine and the closing phenylalanine or tryptophan. D genes are given only for firm matches. Clone size, where shown, is once, few, many, or a class for clones that have expanded.

TRBJ1-5,.,TRBV6-2/TRBV6-3,.,CASSYRDGVQHF,TGTGCCAGCAGTTACAGGGACGGAGTCCAGCATTTT
TRBJ1-3,.,TRBV28,.,CASLPGTTSGNTIYF,TGTGCCAGCCTTCCCGGCACTACCTCTGGAAACACCATATATTTT
TRBJ2-5,.,TRBV7-3,.,CASSLTVSGDRKETQYF,TGTGCCAGCAGCTTAACGGTGTCAGGGGACCGAAAAGAGACCCAGTACTTC
TRBJ1-2,.,TRBV6-2/TRBV6-3,.,CASSYSTRGYTF,TGTGCCAGCAGTTACTCGACACGCGGCTACACCTTC
TRBJ1-1,TRBD1,TRBV6-5,few,CASRDREGHTEAFF,TGTGCCAGCAGGGACAGGGAAGGTCACACTGAAGCTTTCTTT
TRBJ1-3,.,TRBV21-1,.,CASSKGIQSSGNTIYF,TGTGCCAGCAGCAAGGGGATTCAAAGCTCTGGAAACACCATATATTTT
TRBJ1-2,.,TRBV2,few,CASSERWGHGYTF,TGTGCCAGCAGTGAAAGGTGGGGACATGGCTACACCTTC
TRBJ1-6,.,TRBV3-1/TRBV3-2,.,CASSQGSSPLHF,TGTGCCAGCAGCCAAGGGAGCTCACCCCTCCACTTT
TRBJ2-5,.,TRBV6-6,.,CASSSRWALQETQYF,TGTGCCAGCAGTAGTCGTTGGGCGCTCCAAGAGACCCAGTACTTC
TRBJ1-1,.,TRBV6-6,.,CASRIDSAENTEAFF,TGTGCCAGCAGAATAGACTCGGCCGAGAACACTGAAGCTTTCTTT